This T cell receptor beta chain was profiled in a study of blood T cell repertoires in COVID-19. By sample share, this clone is medium-sized. Sequenced by immunoSEQ multiplex PCR; TCRdb stores in-frame clones only, minus some. The sample yields tens of thousands of clones, less than 85% seen once. The CDR3 has 12 residues. The V end was cut by 9 bases, the J end by 0 bases, with 6 bases between. CDR1 and CDR2 (germline): LNHDA, SQIVND (reference sequence). This chain connects TRBV19 to TRBJ1-5; D is possibly TRBD1 (6 bases). The receptor comes from a woman aged 80 or over with acute or convalescent COVID-19. Sequences were obtained from peripheral blood. CDR3 protein: CARGHSNQPQHF. CDR3 sequence (DNA): TGTGCCAGGGGACATAGCAATCAGCCCCAGCATTTT.